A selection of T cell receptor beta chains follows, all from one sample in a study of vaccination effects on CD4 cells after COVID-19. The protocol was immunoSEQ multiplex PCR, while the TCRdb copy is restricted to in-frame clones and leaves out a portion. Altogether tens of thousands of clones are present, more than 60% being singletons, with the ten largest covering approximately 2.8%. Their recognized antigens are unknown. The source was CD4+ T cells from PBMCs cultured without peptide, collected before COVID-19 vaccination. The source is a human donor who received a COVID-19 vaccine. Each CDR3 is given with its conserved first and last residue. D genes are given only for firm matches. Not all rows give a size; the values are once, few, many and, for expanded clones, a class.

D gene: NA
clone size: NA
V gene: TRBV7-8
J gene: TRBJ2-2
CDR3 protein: CASSPFMGATGELFF
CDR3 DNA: TGTGCCAGCAGCCCCTTCATGGGAGCCACCGGGGAGCTGTTTTTT

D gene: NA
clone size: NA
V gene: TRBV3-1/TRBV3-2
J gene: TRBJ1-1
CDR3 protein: CASSQGGWGTEAFF
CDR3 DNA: TGTGCCAGCAGCCAAGGGGGCTGGGGCACTGAAGCTTTCTTT

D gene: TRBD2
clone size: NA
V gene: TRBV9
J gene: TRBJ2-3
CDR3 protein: CASSVEGLAGGGLDTQYF
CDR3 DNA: TGTGCCAGCAGCGTAGAGGGACTAGCGGGGGGGGGACTAGATACGCAGTATTTT

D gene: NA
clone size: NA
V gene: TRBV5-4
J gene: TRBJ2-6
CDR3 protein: CASSFAGRTLGANVLTF
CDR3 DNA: TGTGCCAGCAGCTTCGCAGGGCGAACCCTTGGGGCCAACGTCCTGACTTTC

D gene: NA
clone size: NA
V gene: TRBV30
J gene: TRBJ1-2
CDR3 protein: CAWSGSWGIGGGYTF
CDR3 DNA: TGTGCCTGGAGTGGATCCTGGGGAATTGGTGGCGGCTACACCTTC

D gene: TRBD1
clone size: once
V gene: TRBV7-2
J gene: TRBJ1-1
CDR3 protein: CASSLTWDSNTEAFF
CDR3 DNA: TGTGCCAGCAGCCTCACCTGGGACAGCAACACTGAAGCTTTCTTT

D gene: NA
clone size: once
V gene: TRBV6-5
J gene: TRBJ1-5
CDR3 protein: CASMGNQPQHF
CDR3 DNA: TGTGCCAGCATGGGGAATCAGCCCCAGCATTTT

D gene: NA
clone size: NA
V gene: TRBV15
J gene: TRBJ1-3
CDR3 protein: CATRGGLNSGNTIYF
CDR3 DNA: TGTGCCACCAGAGGTGGGCTGAACTCTGGAAACACCATATATTTT

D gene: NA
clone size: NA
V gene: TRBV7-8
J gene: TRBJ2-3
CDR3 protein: CASSLTWTTDTQYF
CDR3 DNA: TGTGCCAGCAGCTTAACATGGACGACAGATACGCAGTATTTT

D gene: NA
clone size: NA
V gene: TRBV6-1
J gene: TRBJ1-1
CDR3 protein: CASSEGGGTEAFF
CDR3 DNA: TGTGCCAGCAGTGAGGGGGGCGGCACTGAAGCTTTCTTT

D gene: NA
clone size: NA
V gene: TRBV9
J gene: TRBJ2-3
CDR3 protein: CASSVAPNSGDTQYF
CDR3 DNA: TGTGCCAGCAGCGTCGCCCCGAACTCTGGAGATACGCAGTATTTT

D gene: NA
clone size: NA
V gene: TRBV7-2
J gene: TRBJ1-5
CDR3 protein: CASGKGGNQPQHF
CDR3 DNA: TGTGCCAGCGGAAAGGGGGGCAATCAGCCCCAGCATTTT

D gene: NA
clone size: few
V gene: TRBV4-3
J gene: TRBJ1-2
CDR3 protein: CASSQDLIIGAGGYTF
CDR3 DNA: TGCGCCAGCAGCCAAGATCTGATTATAGGGGCCGGTGGCTACACCTTC

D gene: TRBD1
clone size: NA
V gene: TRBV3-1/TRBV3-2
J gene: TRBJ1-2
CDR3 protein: CASSQGTGGFYGYTF
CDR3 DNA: TGTGCCAGCAGCCAAGGGACAGGGGGCTTTTATGGCTACACCTTC

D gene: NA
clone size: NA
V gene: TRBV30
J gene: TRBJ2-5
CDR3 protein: CACVLSTTQYF
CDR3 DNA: TGTGCCTGCGTTTTGTCCACGACCCAGTACTTC

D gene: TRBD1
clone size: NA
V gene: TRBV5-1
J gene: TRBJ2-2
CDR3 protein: CASSSRQGADGELFF
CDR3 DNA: TGCGCCAGCAGCTCCCGACAGGGGGCTGACGGGGAGCTGTTTTTT

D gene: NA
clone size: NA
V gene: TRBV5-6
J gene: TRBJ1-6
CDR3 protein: CASSSTSSPLHF
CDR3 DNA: TGTGCCAGCAGCTCGACCTCTTCACCCCTCCACTTT

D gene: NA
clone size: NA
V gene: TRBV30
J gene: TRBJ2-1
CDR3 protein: CAWAHGSGNNEQFF
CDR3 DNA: TGTGCCTGGGCCCACGGTAGCGGTAACAATGAGCAGTTCTTC

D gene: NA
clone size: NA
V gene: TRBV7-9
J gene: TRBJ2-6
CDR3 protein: CASSPRTVYSGANVLTF
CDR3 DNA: TGTGCCAGCAGCCCTCGGACGGTATACTCTGGGGCCAACGTCCTGACTTTC

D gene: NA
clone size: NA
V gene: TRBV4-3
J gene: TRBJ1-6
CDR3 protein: CASSQDKQKYNSPLHF
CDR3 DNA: TGCGCCAGCAGCCAAGATAAACAGAAATATAATTCACCCCTCCACTTT

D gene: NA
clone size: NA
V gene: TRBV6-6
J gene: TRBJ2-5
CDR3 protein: CASSLGTGAQQETQYF
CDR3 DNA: TGTGCCAGCAGTCTAGGAACGGGGGCCCAACAAGAGACCCAGTACTTC

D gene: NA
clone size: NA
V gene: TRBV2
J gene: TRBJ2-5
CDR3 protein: CASSPQETQYF
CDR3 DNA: TGTGCCAGCAGTCCTCAAGAGACCCAGTACTTC